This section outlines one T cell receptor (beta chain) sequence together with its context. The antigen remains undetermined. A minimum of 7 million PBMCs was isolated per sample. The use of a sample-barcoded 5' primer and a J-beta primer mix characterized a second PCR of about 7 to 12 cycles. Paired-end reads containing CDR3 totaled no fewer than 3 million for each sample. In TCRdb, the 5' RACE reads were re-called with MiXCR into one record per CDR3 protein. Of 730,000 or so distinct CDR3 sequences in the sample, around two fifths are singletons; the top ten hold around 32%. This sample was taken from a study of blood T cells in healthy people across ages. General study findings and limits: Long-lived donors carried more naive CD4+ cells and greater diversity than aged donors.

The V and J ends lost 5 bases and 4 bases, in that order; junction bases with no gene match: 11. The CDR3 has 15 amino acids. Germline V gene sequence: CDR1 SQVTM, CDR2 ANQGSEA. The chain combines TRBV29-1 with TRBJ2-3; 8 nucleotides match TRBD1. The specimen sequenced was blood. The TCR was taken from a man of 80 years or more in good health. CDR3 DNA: TGCAGCGTTATCCTCCGGCAGGGGGCGGCAGATACGCAGTATTTT. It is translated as CSVILRQGAADTQYF.